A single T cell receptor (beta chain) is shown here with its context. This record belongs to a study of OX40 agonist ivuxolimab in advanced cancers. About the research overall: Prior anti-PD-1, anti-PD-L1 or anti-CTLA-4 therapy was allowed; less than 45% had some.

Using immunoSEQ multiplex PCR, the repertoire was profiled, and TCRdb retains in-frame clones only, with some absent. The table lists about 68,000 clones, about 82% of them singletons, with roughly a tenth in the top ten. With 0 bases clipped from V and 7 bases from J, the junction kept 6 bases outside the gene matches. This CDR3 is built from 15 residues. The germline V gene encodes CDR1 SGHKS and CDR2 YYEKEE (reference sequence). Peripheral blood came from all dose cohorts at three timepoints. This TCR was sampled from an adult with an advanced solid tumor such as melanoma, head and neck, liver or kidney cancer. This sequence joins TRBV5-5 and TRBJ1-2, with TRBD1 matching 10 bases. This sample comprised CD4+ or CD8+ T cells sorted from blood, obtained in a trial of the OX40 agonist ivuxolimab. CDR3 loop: CASSLDGQGGAGYTF. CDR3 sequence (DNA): TGTGCCAGCAGCTTGGACGGACAGGGGGGCGCTGGCTACACCTTC.